Presented here are 27 T cell receptor beta chains from one specimen sequenced in a study of immune heterogeneity within non-small cell lung tumors. A first 10-cycle multiplex round used 32 V-gene and 13 J-gene primers on TCR beta CDR3. One entry per CDR3 protein results from TCRdb running MiXCR on the multiplex PCR reads. The data show over 3,500 distinct CDR3 sequences, around a fifth seen once. Template material comprised bulk tumor genomic DNA at 600 ng per sample. Collection of several biopsies per primary tumor, spaced far apart, took place during surgery. Patients had untreated, newly diagnosed non-small cell lung cancer and underwent curative surgery. What was sequenced was lung tumor tissue. Receptor source: a man aged 70-80 years with non-small cell lung cancer.

This clonotype was picked up a small number of times. A read error may produce the germline difference seen at one junction end. The chain couples TRBV5-6 to TRBJ1-1, with 7 bases identical to TRBD1. The CDR3 loop spans 15 amino acids. Germline-derived CDR1 and CDR2 are SGHDT and YYEEEE. In nucleotides, the CDR3 is TGTTCCAGCAGCTTCCCGACAGGGATGAACACTGAAGCTTTCTTT. It encodes CSSSFPTGMNTEAFF.

By its share, this clonotype is medium-sized. This chain connects TRBV7-6 to TRBJ2-7, with 10 positions matching TRBD1. The V and J ends lost 6 bases and 7 bases, in that order; junction bases with no gene match: 12. The CDR3 runs to 15 residues. Germline V gene lookup returns CDR1 SGHVS and CDR2 FNYEAQ. This CDR3 is CASRQGQGRVGEQYF. The CDR3 bases are TGTGCCAGCAGACAGGGACAGGGGAGGGTCGGGGAGCAGTACTTC.

The V gene is TRBV10-2, the J gene TRBJ2-3, with 7 nucleotides matching TRBD2. The ends lost 6 bases at V and 4 bases at J; junction bases unmatched: 10. Germline V gives CDR1 WSHSY, CDR2 SAAADI. This CDR3 region has 15 residues. The CDR3 DNA sequence: TGCGCCAGCAGGCTGGCGGGAGAAAGGGCAGATACGCAGTATTTT. Translation gives CASRLAGERADTQYF.

Remarks on this clonotype: Given a much more abundant clone one base away, this may be a read error. This chain joins TRBV6-1 and TRBJ2-1; 16 bases agree with TRBD2. Per germline, CDR1 MNHNS and CDR2 SASEGT. The CDR3 runs to 20 residues. CDR3 protein: CASSERPGLAGGPSYNEQSF. The DNA for the CDR3 is TGTGCCAGCAGTGAACGACCGGGACTAGCGGGAGGGCCATCCTACAATGAGCAGTCCTTC.

The chain uses TRBV20-1 and TRBJ2-5; TRBD1 matches 8 bases. The V gene's germline CDR1 is DFQATT and CDR2 SNEGSKA (reference sequence). This CDR3 has 15 amino acids. The J segment lost 6 bases and the V segment lost 1 base, leaving 10 bases of the junction unmatched. CDR3 residues: CSARGAGGGVKTQYF. For the CDR3, the DNA is TGCAGTGCTAGAGGGGCAGGGGGCGGCGTGAAGACCCAGTACTTC.

In its sample, this clonotype is medium-sized (0.01 to 0.1%). This chain uses TRBV28 with TRBJ1-5; D remains unclear. Germline CDR1 reads MDHEN; CDR2 reads SYDVKM. CDR3 length: 12 residues. The V gene lost 4 bases and the J gene lost 6 bases, with 7 bases spanning the gap. CDR3 sequence: CASSYGAQPQHF. The DNA of the CDR3 is TGTGCCAGCAGTTACGGAGCTCAGCCCCAGCATTTT.

The rearrangement joins TRBV28 to TRBJ2-1; weak D call: TRBD1 (6 bases). The CDR3 covers 17 residues. Germline CDR1 reads MDHEN; CDR2 reads SYDVKM. V lost 6 bases, J lost 0 bases, and 18 bases lay in between. Written as DNA, the CDR3 is TGTGCCAGCAGCACTTACCGGACAGCGAGCTCCTACAATGAGCAGTTCTTC. It is translated as CASSTYRTASSYNEQFF. The whole variable domain, remainder taken from reference TRBV28 and TRBJ2-1, is DVKVTQSSRYLVKRTGEKVFLECVQDMDHENMFWYRQDPGLGLRLIYFSYDVKMKEKGDIPEGYSVSREKKERFSLILESASTNQTSMYLCASSTYRTASSYNEQFFGPGTRLTVL.

The chain recombines TRBV20-1 with TRBJ1-5, with no clear D. Trimming took off 1 base at V and 7 bases at J, with 8 bases between the two ends. This CDR3 has 12 amino acids. Germline CDR1 and CDR2: DFQATT and SNEGSKA (reference sequence). CDR3 sequence (DNA): TGCAGTGCTAGAGTCGGGGAACAGCCCCAGCATTTT. Its protein is CSARVGEQPQHF.

By share, this clonotype ranks as medium-sized. CDR3 nucleotides: TGTGCCAGCAGTTCATGGACAGGCGGTAACTATGGCTACACCTTC. It yields the protein CASSSWTGGNYGYTF. This chain joins TRBV12-3 or TRBV12-4 and TRBJ1-2, with 7 bases lining up with TRBD1. CDR3 length: 15 residues. After removal of 4 bases from V and 1 base from J, the junction contained 6 bases not matched to a gene.

The chain has TRBV28 and TRBJ2-1; 10 bases are a match to TRBD2. CDR1 is MDHEN and CDR2 is SYDVKM in the germline V gene. Unmatched junction bases numbered 5, after V lost 2 bases and J lost 7 bases. This CDR3 region has 15 residues. The CDR3 region is CASSLASGSRNEQFF. The CDR3 bases are TGTGCCAGCAGTTTAGCTAGCGGGAGTCGTAATGAGCAGTTCTTC. Complete variable domain (other parts from reference TRBV28 and TRBJ2-1): DVKVTQSSRYLVKRTGEKVFLECVQDMDHENMFWYRQDPGLGLRLIYFSYDVKMKEKGDIPEGYSVSREKKERFSLILESASTNQTSMYLCASSLASGSRNEQFFGPGTRLTVL.

This clonotype qualifies as large (0.1 to 1%). The chain employs TRBV5-1 and TRBJ2-7; 10 bases match TRBD1. Unmatched junction bases numbered 6, after V lost 2 bases and J lost 4 bases. The CDR3 has 15 amino acids. Germline values: CDR1 SGHRS, CDR2 YFSETQ. The CDR3 DNA reads as TGCGCCAGCAGCTTCCGGGACAGGGGATATTACGAGCAGTACTTC. Its translation is CASSFRDRGYYEQYF.

Of note for this clonotype: A much larger clonotype is one base distant, so this may be a read error. The V and J genes are TRBV5-1 and TRBJ1-3; D is perhaps TRBD1 (6 bases). This CDR3 is 14 amino acids long. Germline V gives CDR1 SGHRS, CDR2 YFSETQ. The CDR3 reads CASSAGTPGSTIYF. CDR3 sequence (DNA): TGCGCCAGCAGCGCCGGGACACCCGGAAGCACCATATATTTT.

This clonotype is deemed medium-sized. The chain carries TRBV20-1 and TRBJ1-2; maybe TRBD1 (6 bases). This CDR3 contains 13 residues. Deletions cut 6 bases from V and 5 bases from J, with 16 bases between. CDR1 and CDR2 from the germline V gene are DFQATT and SNEGSKA (reference sequence). As DNA, the CDR3 is TGCAGTGCCCCAACCGACAGGCTATATGGCTACACCTTC. Encoded protein: CSAPTDRLYGYTF.

This clonotype qualifies as medium-sized. In nucleotides, the CDR3 is TGTGCCAGCTCACCGGACAGAAGCTCTGGAAACACCATATATTTT. This gives the protein CASSPDRSSGNTIYF. The chain couples TRBV18 to TRBJ1-3, with D possibly matching TRBD1 (6 bases). The CDR3 runs 15 residues. Germline V gives CDR1 KGHSH, CDR2 LQKENI. Trimming took off 3 bases at V and 0 bases at J, with 9 bases between the two ends.

By share, this clonotype ranks as medium-sized. The chain uses TRBV20-1 and TRBJ1-2, with D perhaps TRBD1 (5 bases). The CDR3 has 16 residues. The V gene lost 3 bases and the J gene lost 7 bases, with 24 bases spanning the gap. Germline CDR1 and CDR2: DFQATT and SNEGSKA (reference sequence). CDR3 nucleotides: TGCAGTGCTAGCCCGGGACGGGAATTAACTCTACTTGGCTACACCTTC. Translating it yields CSASPGRELTLLGYTF.

This clonotype is labeled as medium-sized. V is TRBV18 and J is TRBJ2-3, with D unclear. The CDR3 runs 14 residues. Trimming pared 3 bases from V and 0 bases from J, leaving 7 bases between. The germline V gene encodes CDR1 KGHSH and CDR2 LQKENI. The CDR3 DNA reads as TGTGCCAGCTCACCCCGTGGAAGCACAGATACGCAGTATTTT. Residues: CASSPRGSTDTQYF.

This clonotype was observed a few times. The rearrangement uses TRBV20-1 and TRBJ2-5; TRBD1 is a possible D gene (5 bases). CDR3 length equals 13 residues. Deletions cut 5 bases from V and 2 bases from J, with 12 bases between. Per germline, CDR1 DFQATT and CDR2 SNEGSKA (reference sequence). The CDR3 DNA is TGCAGTGCTCACGCAGGGTTTCAAGAGACCCAGTACTTC. The encoded protein is CSAHAGFQETQYF.

J is TRBJ2-2 and V is TRBV24-1; TRBD1 matches at 8 bases. CDR3 size: 14 residues. V shed 10 bases, J shed 0 bases, and the junction held 3 bases outside the gene matches. Germline assignment: CDR1 KGHDR and CDR2 SFDVKD. The CDR3 nucleotides read TGTGCCACAAACAGGGGGGCGAACACCGGGGAGCTGTTTTTT. Translated: CATNRGANTGELFF.

This clonotype came up a few times. In DNA form, the CDR3 reads TGTGCCAGCAGCTACTCGGACAGGACATACAATGAGCAGTTCTTC. Its protein is CASSYSDRTYNEQFF. The chain joins TRBV7-9 to TRBJ2-1, with 7 bases matching TRBD1. This CDR3 spans 15 amino acids. Germline V CDR1 and CDR2: SEHNR, FQNEAQ (reference sequence). Losses at the gene ends were 4 bases for V and 4 bases for J; bases not matched to a gene: 7.

By sample share, this clonotype is large. V gene TRBV3-1 combines with J gene TRBJ1-2; D gene uncertain. From germline, CDR1 is LGHDT and CDR2 YNNKEL (reference sequence). The CDR3 has 12 amino acids. The ends were cut back, 0 bases at V and 10 bases at J, with 9 bases in the middle. The CDR3 loop reads CASSQETADYTF. The CDR3 nucleotides are TGTGCCAGCAGCCAAGAAACAGCCGACTACACCTTC.

Note on this clonotype: Just one base apart from a much larger clone, this may be a read error. This chain connects TRBV29-1 to TRBJ1-2; D unresolved. V shed 2 bases and J shed 0 bases, with 10 bases lying between them. The CDR3 totals 14 residues. Germline V gene data show CDR1 as SQVTM and CDR2 as ANQGSEA. The CDR3 coding sequence is TGCAGCGTTGAATTTGCGGCCCCTAACTATGGCTACACCTTC. Protein: CSVEFAAPNYGYTF. Combining the CDR3 with reference TRBV29-1 and TRBJ1-2 gives the whole variable domain SAVISQKPSRDICQRGTSLTIQCQVDSQVTMMFWYRQQPGQSLTLIATANQGSEATYESGFVIDKFPISRPNLTFSTLTVSNMSPEDSSIYLCSVEFAAPNYGYTFGSGTRLTVV.

This CDR3 is CASSQAGDRPTYEQYF. Here the CDR3 DNA reads TGCGCCAGCAGCCAAGCCGGGGACAGGCCCACCTACGAGCAGTACTTC. The chain has TRBV4-1 and TRBJ2-7, with 8 bases that match TRBD1. This CDR3 comprises 16 residues. Per germline, CDR1 MGHRA and CDR2 YSYEKL. The junction had 7 bases not matched to a gene; V was cut back by 1 base and J by 2 bases.

This clonotype is medium-sized in the sample. The chain carries TRBV7-8 and TRBJ1-2; D gene ambiguous. The CDR3 contains 15 residues. The V gene's germline CDR1 is SGHVS and CDR2 FQNEAQ. Trimming removed 1 base from V and 7 bases from J, with 16 bases in between. This chain's CDR3 is CASSLVESGNTGYTF. The CDR3 DNA reads TGTGCCAGCAGCTTAGTTGAATCCGGTAATACTGGCTACACCTTC.

This clonotype has more than one count but fewer than ten. The V and J genes are TRBV6-1 and TRBJ2-7, with TRBD1 identical over 8 bases. J was trimmed by 2 bases and V by 5 bases; bases with no gene match: 8. This CDR3 comprises 15 residues. Per the germline V gene, CDR1 is MNHNS and CDR2 is SASEGT. CDR3 coding DNA: TGTGCCAGCAGTTCAGACAGGGGCGTAGCCTACGAGCAGTACTTC. This encodes CASSSDRGVAYEQYF.

This clonotype ranks as medium-sized. The gene calls are TRBV2 and TRBJ1-5; 8 nucleotides line up with TRBD1. CDR1 SNHLY and CDR2 FYNNEI come from the germline V gene. This CDR3 contains 14 residues. The J segment lost 7 bases and the V segment lost 7 bases, leaving 9 bases of the junction unmatched. In DNA form, the CDR3 reads TGTGCCAGCACTGTGACAGGGGAAAGGCAGCCCCAGCATTTT. Translating gives CASTVTGERQPQHF.

This clonotype was found a few times. The gene calls are TRBV2 and TRBJ2-1; 7 nucleotides agree with TRBD2. Germline-derived CDR1 and CDR2 are SNHLY and FYNNEI. The junction had 9 bases not matched to a gene; V was cut back by 4 bases and J by 3 bases. The CDR3 is made up of 16 amino acids. Here the CDR3 reads CASSGGGSGNYNEQFF. The CDR3 nucleotides are TGTGCCAGCAGTGGGGGGGGATCCGGGAACTACAATGAGCAGTTCTTC.

This clonotype has a single count. A clone one base away is much larger, so this may be a read error. This sequence joins TRBV14 and TRBJ1-1; D uncertain. From germline, CDR1 is SGHDN and CDR2 FVKESK. The CDR3 length is 13 residues. The CDR3 bases are TGTGCCAGCAGCCCTGGACGAACAACTGAAGCTTGCTTT. Its translation is CASSPGRTTEACF.